These 8 T cell receptor beta chains share one sample of origin, sequenced in a study of CD4 T cell repertoires and nickel. Each CDR3 protein is one row after TCRdb ran MiXCR on the RT-PCR reads. The sample holds about 390 distinct CDR3 sequences, about three fifths seen once. Sequencing was done on a sample of CD4+ T cells from blood, not recorded whether cultured. The receptors originated from a human donor in a nickel allergy study, with or without nickel allergy (not recorded which). It is not recorded whether this sample comes from one donor or several.

This sequence joins TRBV12-3 or TRBV12-4 and TRBJ2-1; D is tentatively TRBD1 or TRBD2 (5 bases each). Between the trimmed V and J ends, which lost 3 bases and 9 bases, there was a span of 9 bases. The CDR3 contains 12 residues. CDR3 region: CASSFRGAEQFF. For the CDR3, the DNA is TGTGCCAGCAGTTTTAGAGGGGCTGAGCAGTTCTTC.

By share, this clonotype ranks as hyperexpanded. The rearrangement uses TRBV3-1 and TRBJ1-4; tentatively, D is TRBD1 (5 bases). Germline lookup yields CDR1 LGHDT and CDR2 YNNKEL (reference sequence). Trimming removed 4 bases at V and 3 bases at J, with 9 bases between. This CDR3 has 14 amino acids. CDR3 sequence (DNA): TGTGCCAGCAGCCTAAGACAGCCTAATGAAAAACTGTTTTTT. It yields the protein CASSLRQPNEKLFF.

The rearrangement links TRBV27 to TRBJ1-5; possibly TRBD1 for D (5 bases). The germline gives CDR1 MNHEY, CDR2 SMNVEV (reference sequence). This CDR3 has 13 amino acids. V was pared by 4 bases and J by 7 bases, with 11 bases between. CDR3 amino acids: CASSSGPRQPQHF. CDR3 DNA: TGTGCCAGCAGTTCAGGGCCGCGGCAGCCCCAGCATTTT.

This clonotype was recorded a few times. The genes are TRBV10-3 and TRBJ1-6; weak D call: TRBD1 (6 bases). This CDR3 has 16 amino acids. The V end lost 0 bases, the J end lost 10 bases, and 16 bases lay between the germline ends. Germline CDR1 and CDR2: ENHRY and SYGVKD. The CDR3 spells CAISESRGRILSPLHF. The CDR3 coding sequence is TGTGCCATCAGTGAGTCGCGGGGGCGCATCTTATCACCCCTCCACTTT.

This clonotype was observed a few times. This chain links TRBV2 with TRBJ1-1; D is undetermined. This CDR3 comprises 13 residues. Germline CDR1 and CDR2: SNHLY and FYNNEI. The V and J ends lost 8 bases and 0 bases respectively, with 10 bases between them. The CDR3 loop reads CASVGQVNTEAFF. The CDR3, as DNA: TGTGCCAGCGTCGGTCAGGTGAACACTGAAGCTTTCTTT. Variable domain in full (rest from reference TRBV2 and TRBJ1-1): EPEVTQTPSHQVTQMGQEVILRCVPISNHLYFYWYRQILGQKVEFLVSFYNNEISEKSEIFDDQFSVERPDGSNFTLKIRSTKLEDSAMYFCASVGQVNTEAFFGQGTRLTVV.

The chain has TRBV5-5 and TRBJ1-2; D call uncertain. CDR1 is SGHKS, CDR2 YYEKEE, per germline (reference sequence). V lost 0 bases and J lost 8, with 23 bases in between. The CDR3 is made up of 17 amino acids. CDR3 in DNA: TGTGCCAGCAGCTTGGCCTCTATAAGGCAACCAGGTAGCGGCTACACCTTC. Its translation is CASSLASIRQPGSGYTF. Looking up the rest from reference TRBV5-5 and TRBJ1-2 gives the full variable domain: DAGVTQSPTHLIKTRGQQVTLRCSPISGHKSVSWYQQVLGQGPQFIFQYYEKEERGRGNFPDRFSARQFPNYSSELNVNALLLGDSALYLCASSLASIRQPGSGYTFGSGTRLTVV.

This clonotype turned up a few times. The rearrangement uses TRBV7-3 and TRBJ2-1; D gene uncertain. V was shortened by 0 bases and J by 0 bases, with 6 bases between the two germline ends. Germline V gives CDR1 SGHTA, CDR2 FQGTGA. The CDR3 is 15 amino acids. The CDR3 protein is CASSLTPGSYNEQFF. As DNA, the CDR3 is TGTGCCAGCAGCTTAACCCCCGGCTCCTACAATGAGCAGTTCTTC.

There are a few counts of this clonotype. This rearrangement joins TRBV20-1 to TRBJ1-1; TRBD1 is a possible D gene (6 bases). Germline-derived CDR1 and CDR2 are DFQATT and SNEGSKA (reference sequence). Trimming left V 0 bases short and J 5 bases short, with 13 bases between. The CDR3 is made up of 14 amino acids. The CDR3 region is CSARDQGRWTEAFF. The CDR3 bases are TGCAGTGCTAGAGATCAGGGGAGGTGGACTGAAGCTTTCTTT.